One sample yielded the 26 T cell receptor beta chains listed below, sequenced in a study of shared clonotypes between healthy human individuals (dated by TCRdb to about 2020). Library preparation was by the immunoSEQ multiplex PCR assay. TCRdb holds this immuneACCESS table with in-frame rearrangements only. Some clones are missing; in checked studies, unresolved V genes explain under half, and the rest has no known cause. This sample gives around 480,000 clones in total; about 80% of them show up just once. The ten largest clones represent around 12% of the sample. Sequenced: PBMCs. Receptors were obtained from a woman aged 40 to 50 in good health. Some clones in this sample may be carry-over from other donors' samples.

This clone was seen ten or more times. CDR3 sequence: CASSPPARDEQFF. The CDR3 nucleotides are TGTGCCAGCAGCCCCCCTGCTCGGGATGAGCAGTTCTTC. The rearrangement uses TRBV7-8 and TRBJ2-1; D remains ambiguous. This CDR3 is 13 amino acids long. V shed 5 bases and J shed 8 bases, with 13 bases lying between them. Germline V gene data show CDR1 as SGHVS and CDR2 as FQNEAQ.

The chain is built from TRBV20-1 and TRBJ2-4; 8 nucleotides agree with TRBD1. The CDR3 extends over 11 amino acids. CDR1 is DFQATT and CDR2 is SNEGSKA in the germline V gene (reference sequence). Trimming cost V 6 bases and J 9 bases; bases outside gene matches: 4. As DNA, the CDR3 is TGCAGTGCCCGAACAGGGGGCATTCAGTACTTC. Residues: CSARTGGIQYF.

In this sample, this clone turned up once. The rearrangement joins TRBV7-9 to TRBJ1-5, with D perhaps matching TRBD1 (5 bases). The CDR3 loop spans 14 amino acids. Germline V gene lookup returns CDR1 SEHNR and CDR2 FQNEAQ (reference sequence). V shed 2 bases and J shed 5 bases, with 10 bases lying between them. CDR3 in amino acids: CASSLSGNYQPQHF. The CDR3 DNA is TGTGCCAGCAGCTTATCAGGGAACTATCAGCCCCAGCATTTT.

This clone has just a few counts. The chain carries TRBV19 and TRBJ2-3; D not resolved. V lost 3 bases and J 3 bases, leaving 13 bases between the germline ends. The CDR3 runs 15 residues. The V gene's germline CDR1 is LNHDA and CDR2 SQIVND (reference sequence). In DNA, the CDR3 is TGTGCCAGTAGTATGTCCCATGGAAGGACAGATACGCAGTATTTT. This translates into CASSMSHGRTDTQYF.

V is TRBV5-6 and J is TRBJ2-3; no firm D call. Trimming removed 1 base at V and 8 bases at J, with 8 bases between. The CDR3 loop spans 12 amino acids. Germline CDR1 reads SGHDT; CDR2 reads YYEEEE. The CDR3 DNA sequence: TGTGCCAGCAGCTTGACAGTCGGTACGCAGTATTTT. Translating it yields CASSLTVGTQYF.

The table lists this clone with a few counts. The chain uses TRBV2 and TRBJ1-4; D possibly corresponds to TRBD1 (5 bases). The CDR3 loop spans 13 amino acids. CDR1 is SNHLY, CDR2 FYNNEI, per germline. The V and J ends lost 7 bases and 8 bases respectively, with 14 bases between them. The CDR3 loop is CASTRQREEKLFF. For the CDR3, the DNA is TGTGCCAGCACCCGACAGCGGGAGGAAAAACTGTTTTTT.

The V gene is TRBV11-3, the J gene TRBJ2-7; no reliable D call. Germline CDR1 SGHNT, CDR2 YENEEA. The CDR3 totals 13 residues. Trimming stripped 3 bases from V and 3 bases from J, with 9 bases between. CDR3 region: CASSLERDYEQYF. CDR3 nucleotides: TGTGCCAGCAGCTTGGAGCGAGACTACGAGCAGTACTTC.

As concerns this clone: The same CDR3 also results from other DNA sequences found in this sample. CDR3 region: CASSPGTGPEQYF. The CDR3 DNA is TGCGCCAGCAGCCCCGGGACAGGGCCCGAGCAGTACTTC. This chain joins TRBV5-1 and TRBJ2-7; 9 bases fit TRBD1. Losses at the gene ends were 4 bases for V and 6 bases for J; bases not matched to a gene: 5. The CDR3 totals 13 residues. Germline V gene sequence: CDR1 SGHRS, CDR2 YFSETQ. The full variable domain, rest sourced from reference TRBV5-1 and TRBJ2-7, is KAGVTQTPRYLIKTRGQQVTLSCSPISGHRSVSWYQQTPGQGLQFLFEYFSETQRNKGNFPGRFSGRQFSNSRSEMNVSTLELGDSALYLCASSPGTGPEQYFGPGTRLTVT.

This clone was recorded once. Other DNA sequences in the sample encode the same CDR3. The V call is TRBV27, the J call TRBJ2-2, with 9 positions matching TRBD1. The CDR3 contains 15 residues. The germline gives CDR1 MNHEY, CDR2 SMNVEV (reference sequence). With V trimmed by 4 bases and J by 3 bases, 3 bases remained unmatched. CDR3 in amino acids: CASSSDRGDTGELFF. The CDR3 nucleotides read TGTGCCAGCAGTTCGGACAGGGGAGACACCGGGGAGCTGTTTTTT.

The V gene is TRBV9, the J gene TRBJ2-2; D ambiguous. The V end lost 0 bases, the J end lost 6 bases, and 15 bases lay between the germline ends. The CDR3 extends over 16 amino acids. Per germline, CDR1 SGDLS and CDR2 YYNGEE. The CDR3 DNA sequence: TGTGCCAGCAGCGTAGTACCTAGTCTGGACGCCGGGGAGCTGTTTTTT. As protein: CASSVVPSLDAGELFF.

The CDR3 sequence: CASSPTSANEQFF. The DNA of the CDR3 is TGTGCCAGCAGCCCAACCTCGGCGAATGAGCAGTTCTTC. V is TRBV7-3 and J is TRBJ2-1; D is ambiguous. This CDR3 spans 13 amino acids. Germline V lookup: CDR1 SGHTA, CDR2 FQGTGA. V lost 5 bases, J lost 7 bases, and 12 bases lay in between. Full variable domain (missing parts from reference TRBV7-3 and TRBJ2-1): GAGVSQTPSNKVTEKGKYVELRCDPISGHTALYWYRQSLGQGPEFLIYFQGTGAADDSGLPNDRFFAVRPEGSVSTLKIQRTERGDSAVYLCASSPTSANEQFFGPGTRLTVL.

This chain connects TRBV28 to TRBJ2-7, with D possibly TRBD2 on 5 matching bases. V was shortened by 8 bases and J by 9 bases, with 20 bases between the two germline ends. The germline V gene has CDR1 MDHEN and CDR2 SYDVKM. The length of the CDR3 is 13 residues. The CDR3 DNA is TGTGCCAGCGAGGGAGATACCATGGAAGTGCAGTACTTC. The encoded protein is CASEGDTMEVQYF.

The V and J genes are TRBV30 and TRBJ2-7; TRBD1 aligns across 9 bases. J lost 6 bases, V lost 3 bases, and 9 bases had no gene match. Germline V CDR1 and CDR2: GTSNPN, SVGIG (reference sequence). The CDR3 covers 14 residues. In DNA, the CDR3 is TGTGCCTGGAGACGACAGGGGGTGAGTCGCGAGCAGTACTTC. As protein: CAWRRQGVSREQYF.

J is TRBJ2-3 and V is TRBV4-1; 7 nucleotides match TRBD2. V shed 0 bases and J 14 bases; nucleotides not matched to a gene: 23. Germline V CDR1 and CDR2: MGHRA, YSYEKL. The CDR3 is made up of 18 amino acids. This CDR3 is CASSQEPSVGGRASRLYF. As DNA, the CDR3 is TGCGCCAGCAGCCAAGAGCCCTCGGTCGGGGGGAGGGCCTCTAGGCTGTATTTT.

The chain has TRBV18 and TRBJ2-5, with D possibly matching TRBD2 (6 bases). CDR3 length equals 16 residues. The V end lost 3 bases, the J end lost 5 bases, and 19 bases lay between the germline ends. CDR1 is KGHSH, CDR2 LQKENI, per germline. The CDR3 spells CASSPRGAGRSETQYF. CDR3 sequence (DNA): TGTGCCAGCTCACCCCGTGGGGCGGGGAGGTCGGAGACCCAGTACTTC.

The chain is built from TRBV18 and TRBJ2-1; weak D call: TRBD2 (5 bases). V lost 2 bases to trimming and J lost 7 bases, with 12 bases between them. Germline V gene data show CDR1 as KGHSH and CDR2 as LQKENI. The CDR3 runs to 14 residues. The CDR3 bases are TGTGCCAGCTCACCAGGCCTAGCCCCTAATGAGCAGTTCTTC. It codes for CASSPGLAPNEQFF.

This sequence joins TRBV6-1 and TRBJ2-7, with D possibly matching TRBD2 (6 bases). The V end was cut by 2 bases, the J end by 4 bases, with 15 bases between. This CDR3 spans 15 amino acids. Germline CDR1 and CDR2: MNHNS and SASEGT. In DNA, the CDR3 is TGTGCCAGCAGTGAAAGTTCGGGCGGGGTGTACGAGCAGTACTTC. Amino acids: CASSESSGGVYEQYF.

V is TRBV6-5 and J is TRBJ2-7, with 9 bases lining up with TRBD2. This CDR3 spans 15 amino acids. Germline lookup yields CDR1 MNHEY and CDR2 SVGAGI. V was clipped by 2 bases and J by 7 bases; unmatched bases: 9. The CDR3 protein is CASSYAGLASGEQYF. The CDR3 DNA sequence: TGTGCCAGCAGTTACGCGGGACTAGCAAGTGGAGAGCAGTACTTC.

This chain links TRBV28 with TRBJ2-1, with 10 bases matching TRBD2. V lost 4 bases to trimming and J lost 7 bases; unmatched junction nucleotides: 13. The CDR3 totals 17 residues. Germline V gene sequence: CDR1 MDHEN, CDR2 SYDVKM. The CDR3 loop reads CASSSLRLAGVRNEQFF. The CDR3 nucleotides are TGTGCCAGCAGTTCCTTACGGCTAGCGGGAGTTAGGAATGAGCAGTTCTTC.

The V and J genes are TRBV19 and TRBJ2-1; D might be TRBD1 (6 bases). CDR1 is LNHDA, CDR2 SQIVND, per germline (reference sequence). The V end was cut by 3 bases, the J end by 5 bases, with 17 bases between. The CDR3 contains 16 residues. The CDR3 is CASSMMYRETHNEQFF. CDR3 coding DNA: TGTGCCAGTAGTATGATGTACAGGGAAACACACAATGAGCAGTTCTTC.

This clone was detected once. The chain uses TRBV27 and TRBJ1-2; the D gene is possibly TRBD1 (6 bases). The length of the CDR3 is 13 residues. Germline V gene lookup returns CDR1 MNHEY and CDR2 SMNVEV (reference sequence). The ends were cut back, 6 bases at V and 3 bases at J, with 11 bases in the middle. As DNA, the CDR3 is TGTGCCAGCAGCTCTAACAGGGACTATGGCTACACCTTC. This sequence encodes CASSSNRDYGYTF.

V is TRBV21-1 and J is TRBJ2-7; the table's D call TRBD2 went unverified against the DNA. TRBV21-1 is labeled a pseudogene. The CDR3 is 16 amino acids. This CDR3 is CASSKAPSGSDCEQYF. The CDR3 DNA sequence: TGTGCCAGCAGCAAAGCGCCCAGCGGGAGTGATTGCGAGCAGTACTTC.

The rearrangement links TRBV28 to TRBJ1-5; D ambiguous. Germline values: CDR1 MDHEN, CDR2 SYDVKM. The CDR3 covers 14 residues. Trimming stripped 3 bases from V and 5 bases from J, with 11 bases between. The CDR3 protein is CASSFRSSHQPQHF. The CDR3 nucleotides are TGTGCCAGCAGTTTTCGGTCAAGCCATCAGCCCCAGCATTTT.

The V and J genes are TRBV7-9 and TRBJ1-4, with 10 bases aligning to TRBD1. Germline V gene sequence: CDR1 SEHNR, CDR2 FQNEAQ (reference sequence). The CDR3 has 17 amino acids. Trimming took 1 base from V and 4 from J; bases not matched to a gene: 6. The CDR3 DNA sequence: TGTGCCAGCAGCTTAGAAGTTGGGACAGGGGTTAATGAAAAACTGTTTTTT. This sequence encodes CASSLEVGTGVNEKLFF.

CDR3: CASRAGLASNTGELFF. CDR3 nucleotides: TGTGCCAGTAGGGCGGGACTAGCCTCGAACACCGGGGAGCTGTTTTTT. The chain has TRBV19 and TRBJ2-2, with TRBD2 matching 9 bases. With V trimmed by 6 bases and J by 0 bases, 5 bases remained unmatched. Germline V gene data show CDR1 as LNHDA and CDR2 as SQIVND (reference sequence). The CDR3 has 16 amino acids.

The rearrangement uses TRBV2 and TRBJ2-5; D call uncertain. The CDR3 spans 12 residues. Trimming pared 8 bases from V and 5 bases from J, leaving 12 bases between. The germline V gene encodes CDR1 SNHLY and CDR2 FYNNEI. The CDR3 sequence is CASGLVQETQYF. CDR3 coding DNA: TGTGCCAGCGGGCTAGTACAGGAGACCCAGTACTTC.